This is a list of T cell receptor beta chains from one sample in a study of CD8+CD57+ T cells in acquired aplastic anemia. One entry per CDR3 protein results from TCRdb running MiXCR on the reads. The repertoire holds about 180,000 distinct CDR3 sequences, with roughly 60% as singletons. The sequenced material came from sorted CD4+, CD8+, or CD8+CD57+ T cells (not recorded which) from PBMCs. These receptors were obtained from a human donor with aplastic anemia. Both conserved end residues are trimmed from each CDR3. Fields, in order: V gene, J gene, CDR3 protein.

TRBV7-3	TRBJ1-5	ASSLGAANSNQPQH
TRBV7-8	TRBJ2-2	ASSFRVALNTGELF
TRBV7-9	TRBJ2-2	ASSIELAGDTGELS
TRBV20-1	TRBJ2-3	SARRGRTTSTDTQY
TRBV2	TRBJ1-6	ASSVRDSYNSPLH
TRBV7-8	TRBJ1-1	ASSDQGNEAF
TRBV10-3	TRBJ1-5	AISESGGSNQPQH
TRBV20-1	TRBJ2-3	SARKLAGGGGDTQY
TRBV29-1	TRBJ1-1	SVGRGGQGAHSAF
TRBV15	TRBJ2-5	ATSGQRDRGVQETQY
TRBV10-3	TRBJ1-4	ASRDRVSNEKLF
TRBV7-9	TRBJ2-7	ASSPATSGTYEQY
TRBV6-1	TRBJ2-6	ASSEGSSGANVLT
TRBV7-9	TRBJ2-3	ASSNGQGVDTQY
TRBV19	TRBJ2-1	ASSIVDGSTNEQF
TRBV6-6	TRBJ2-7	ASSPMGQLYEQY
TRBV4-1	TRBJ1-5	ASSQEPGGHQPQH